This T cell receptor beta chain was sequenced during a study of identical twins. Findings and limits, study-wide: Insertions were fewer in abundant cord blood beta clonotypes, whereas memory repertoires showed none of this pattern.

As regards this clonotype: The antigen is undetermined.

Germline-derived CDR1 and CDR2 are SGHRS and YFSETQ. J gave up 4 bases and V 0 bases, and 7 bases lay outside the gene matches. The CDR3 loop spans 16 amino acids. A universal primer site was added by template switching, and unique molecular identifiers were carried by the cDNA. TCRdb passed the 5' RACE reads through MiXCR, listing each CDR3 protein once. The data show about 530,000 distinct CDR3 sequences, with approximately 14% seen just once and around 0.4% held by the top ten. The same sample was also studied in work on yellow fever vaccine responses in identical twins.

The clonotype originates from a woman younger than 35 in good health. Material: CD4+ T cells sorted from blood. The chain employs TRBV5-1 and TRBJ2-7; the match to TRBD2 covers 10 bases. The chain's CDR3 is CASSLALAGAIYEQYF. The CDR3 DNA reads TGCGCCAGCAGCTTGGCCCTAGCGGGAGCGATTTACGAGCAGTACTTC.